The T cell receptor beta chain described here comes from a study of response to subunit inactivated influenza vaccine. Study results and caveats: The authors proposed limited new T cell recruitment per seasonal influenza vaccination.

Germline CDR1 is SGHRS and CDR2 is YFSETQ. Between the trimmed V and J ends, which lost 0 bases and 0 bases, there was a span of 19 bases. The CDR3 extends over 18 amino acids. MiXCR, run by TCRdb on the RT-PCR reads, gives a single entry per CDR3 protein. The table records some 550,000 distinct CDR3 sequences, roughly 25% of them present only once. The table lists this clonotype with a few counts. What it binds is unknown. The same data also went into a second study, on T cells expressing NK-cell markers. From that paper: 5'RACE template switching with UMIs generated TCR beta cDNA. Sequenced donors, eight in total, included seven who were HCMV-seropositive and one who was seronegative. Evidence did not settle whether expanded NKG2C+ T cell clones targeted HCMV.

This material consisted of CD4+ T cells sorted from PBMCs, taken approximately 12 days after vaccination. This receptor was identified in a middle-aged man who received an inactivated influenza vaccine. This rearrangement joins TRBV5-1 to TRBJ2-7; D tentatively fits TRBD1 or TRBD2 (5 bases each). CDR3 nucleotide sequence: TGCGCCAGCAGCTTGGACGGGACCACAGGCTGGAGCTCCTACGAGCAGTACTTC. It translates to CASSLDGTTGWSSYEQYF. Full variable domain (outside the CDR3, taken from reference TRBV5-1 and TRBJ2-7): KAGVTQTPRYLIKTRGQQVTLSCSPISGHRSVSWYQQTPGQGLQFLFEYFSETQRNKGNFPGRFSGRQFSNSRSEMNVSTLELGDSALYLCASSLDGTTGWSSYEQYFGPGTRLTVT.